This note documents a single TCR beta chain sequence. Antigen specificity is unknown. The PCR was carried out with 60 Vbeta primers and 13 Jbeta primers. The protocol was immunoSEQ multiplex PCR, while the TCRdb copy is restricted to in-frame clones and leaves out a portion. The data contain fewer than 200,000 clones, 75% to 90% of them singletons. This sample is drawn from a study of cytomegalovirus exposure and HLA in healthy donors. Study-level background: Researchers previously reported finding roughly 120 million unique TCR beta sequences from about 170 million T cells. General study findings and limits: Donors belonging to an Asian-associated ancestry cluster reportedly showed fewer N-insertions in productive TCRs than the approximately 680-donor mean, according to what a later analysis found.

The receptor comes from a woman between 50 and 59 years old in good health and CMV-seropositive. Specimen: PBMCs.

The CDR3 nucleotides read TGCAGCGTACTGTCCCCAGGGATCACTGAAGCTTTCTTT. Amino acids: CSVLSPGITEAFF. This chain connects TRBV29-1 to TRBJ1-1, with a possible D match to TRBD1 (5 bases). The germline V and J ends were trimmed by 6 bases and 4 bases, with 15 bases remaining between them. Germline V gives CDR1 SQVTM, CDR2 ANQGSEA. CDR3 length equals 13 residues. Together with reference TRBV29-1 and TRBJ1-1, the CDR3 gives the full variable domain: SAVISQKPSRDICQRGTSLTIQCQVDSQVTMMFWYRQQPGQSLTLIATANQGSEATYESGFVIDKFPISRPNLTFSTLTVSNMSPEDSSIYLCSVLSPGITEAFFGQGTRLTVV.